The 27 T cell receptor beta chains listed next were all sequenced from one sample in a study of T cell responses to AZD1222 COVID-19 vaccine. The repertoire was sequenced with immunoSEQ multiplex PCR; TCRdb's copy has only in-frame clones and lacks some. The profile shows tens of thousands of clones, about four fifths of them singletons. Sample: peripheral blood, taken on day 0 of AZD1222 vaccination. The receptors originated from an adult in good health.

This sequence joins TRBV6-5 and TRBJ1-4; D not certain. This CDR3 has 15 residues. V was cut by 2 bases and J by 3 bases, with 10 bases left in between. Germline loops: CDR1 MNHEY, CDR2 SVGAGI. CDR3 region: CASSYGGQSNEKLFF. The CDR3 coding sequence is TGTGCCAGCAGTTACGGCGGGCAGTCTAATGAAAAACTGTTTTTT.

This rearrangement joins TRBV6-2 or TRBV6-3 to TRBJ1-2; the match to TRBD1 covers 7 bases. V gave up 4 bases and J gave up 3 bases; unmatched junction bases: 14. Germline assignment: CDR1 MNHEY and CDR2 SVGEGT. The length of the CDR3 is 17 residues. This CDR3 is CASSFDLRGGGDYGYTF. CDR3 bases: TGTGCCAGCAGTTTCGACCTCAGGGGGGGAGGAGACTATGGCTACACCTTC.

A few counts support this clone. The V and J genes are TRBV27 and TRBJ1-6; D is perhaps TRBD1 (6 bases). In germline, CDR1 is MNHEY, CDR2 SMNVEV (reference sequence). V shed 5 bases and J shed 3 bases, with 17 bases lying between them. There are 17 residues in the CDR3. CDR3 coding DNA: TGTGCCAGCAGTCTTGCGTTGAGACAGGACTATAATTCACCCCTCCACTTT. Its protein product is CASSLALRQDYNSPLHF.

The chain couples TRBV5-4 to TRBJ1-4; 10 nucleotides line up with TRBD1. The CDR3 is 15 residues long. V dropped 4 bases and J dropped 10; count of bases not matched to a gene: 10. Germline CDR1 reads SGHNT; CDR2 reads YYREEE (reference sequence). CDR3 sequence (DNA): TGTGCCAGCAGCGCGGACAGGGGGGACACCCGAAAACTGTTTTTT. It yields the protein CASSADRGDTRKLFF.

The chain couples TRBV27 to TRBJ2-3, with no clear D. V lost 3 bases and J lost 4, with 11 bases in between. CDR1 is MNHEY, CDR2 SMNVEV, per germline (reference sequence). This CDR3 is 14 amino acids long. CDR3 sequence: CASSFNQASDTQYF. CDR3 DNA sequence: TGTGCCAGCAGTTTTAACCAGGCGTCAGATACGCAGTATTTT.

V and J are TRBV19 and TRBJ2-1; either TRBD1 or TRBD2 may supply D (5 bases each). The germline CDR1 and CDR2 sequences are LNHDA and SQIVND (reference sequence). This CDR3 is built from 14 residues. V lost 3 bases to trimming and J lost 9 bases, with 15 bases between them. CDR3 nucleotide sequence: TGTGCCAGTAGTATTACTAGTAGCAGGGTTGAGCAGTTCTTC. This translates into CASSITSSRVEQFF.

The chain recombines TRBV3-1 (or the pseudogene TRBV3-2) with TRBJ2-5; D gene uncertain. From germline, CDR1 is LGHDT and CDR2 YNNKEL (reference sequence). This CDR3 region has 13 residues. Trimming cost V 3 bases and J 4 bases, with 9 bases left between them. The CDR3 DNA reads as TGTGCCAGCAGCCAGGTCCATTCAGAGACCCAGTACTTC. Translated, it gives CASSQVHSETQYF.

In DNA, the CDR3 is TGTGCCTGGAGTAGAGGGGGGACAGGGATATTGTATGGCTACACCTTC. Translation gives CAWSRGGTGILYGYTF. The V gene is TRBV30, the J gene TRBJ1-2; 9 bases are a match to TRBD1. The CDR3 is 16 amino acids. Germline V lookup: CDR1 GTSNPN, CDR2 SVGIG (reference sequence). J was trimmed by 5 bases and V by 2 bases; bases with no gene match: 12.

This chain joins TRBV4-2 and TRBJ2-2; D perhaps matches TRBD2 (5 bases). Trimming removed 0 bases at V and 6 bases at J, with 14 bases between. This CDR3 spans 16 amino acids. The germline CDR1 and CDR2 sequences are LGHNA and YNFKEQ. CDR3 sequence (DNA): TGTGCCAGCAGCCAAGATGGCCTAGTCGGGGCCGGGGAGCTGTTTTTT. Protein product: CASSQDGLVGAGELFF.

Concerning this clone itself: An end of the junction differs from the germline gene, which may be a read error. Written as DNA, the CDR3 is TGTGCTAGCAGCTCCGACAGGGGGGGTGAGCAGTACTTC. This sequence encodes CASSSDRGGEQYF. V is TRBV7-7 and J is TRBJ2-7, with 9 bases matching TRBD1. The CDR3 covers 13 residues. Germline CDR1 SSHAT, CDR2 FNYEAQ (reference sequence).

The chain employs TRBV6-5 and TRBJ2-1; 9 nucleotides line up with TRBD1. J was trimmed by 3 bases and V by 5 bases; bases with no gene match: 5. The CDR3 sequence is 15 residues long. Germline CDR1 MNHEY, CDR2 SVGAGI. DNA of the CDR3: TGTGCCAGCAGTACGGGACAGGGAGGCTACAATGAGCAGTTCTTC. Residues: CASSTGQGGYNEQFF.

The V gene is TRBV5-1, the J gene TRBJ1-6; a weak D match, TRBD1 (5 bases). CDR3 length: 14 residues. The germline V gene encodes CDR1 SGHRS and CDR2 YFSETQ. Trimming took 1 base from V and 5 from J, leaving 7 bases between them. For the CDR3, the DNA is TGCGCCAGCAGCTTGCAGGGAGATAATTCACCCCTCCACTTT. Translation: CASSLQGDNSPLHF.

This clone has a single count. The chain links TRBV6-1 to TRBJ1-6, with D perhaps TRBD1 (5 bases). The ends were cut back, 1 base at V and 8 bases at J, with 9 bases in the middle. The CDR3 extends over 14 amino acids. Germline values: CDR1 MNHNS, CDR2 SASEGT. CDR3 sequence: CASSEDRKHSPLHF. CDR3 sequence (DNA): TGTGCCAGCAGTGAAGACAGGAAACATTCACCCCTCCACTTT.

The gene calls are TRBV7-9 and TRBJ2-3; no clear D. Germline CDR1 is SEHNR and CDR2 is FQNEAQ (reference sequence). V dropped 7 bases and J dropped 3 bases, with 11 bases sitting between them. The CDR3 is 13 residues long. CDR3 sequence (DNA): TGTGCCAGCAACCCCATGGGGACAGATACGCAGTATTTT. Translation: CASNPMGTDTQYF.

The rearrangement uses TRBV7-9 and TRBJ1-2; D remains ambiguous. Trimming cost V 5 bases and J 4 bases, with 11 bases left between them. Germline V CDR1 and CDR2: SEHNR, FQNEAQ (reference sequence). CDR3 length: 13 residues. The CDR3 sequence is CASSPWVFYGYTF. DNA of the CDR3: TGTGCCAGCAGCCCCTGGGTGTTCTATGGCTACACCTTC. Full variable domain (rest looked up from reference TRBV7-9 and TRBJ1-2): DTGVSQNPRHKITKRGQNVTFRCDPISEHNRLYWYRQTLGQGPEFLTYFQNEAQLEKSRLLSDRFSAERPKGSFSTLEIQRTEQGDSAMYLCASSPWVFYGYTFGSGTRLTVV.

J is TRBJ1-4 and V is TRBV4-1; a weak D match, TRBD1 (5 bases). With 0 bases removed from V and 4 bases from J, the gap between germline ends came to 12 bases. Per germline, CDR1 MGHRA and CDR2 YSYEKL. The CDR3 runs to 16 residues. This CDR3 reads CASSQDTGHLNEKLFF. CDR3 nucleotides: TGCGCCAGCAGCCAAGATACCGGACACCTTAATGAAAAACTGTTTTTT.

This sequence joins TRBV7-2 and TRBJ2-3; 7 bases fit TRBD2. With V trimmed by 3 bases and J by 4 bases, 7 bases remained unmatched. Germline V lookup: CDR1 SGHTA, CDR2 FQGNSA. CDR3 length equals 15 residues. The CDR3: CASSFGGGRADTQYF. The CDR3 region has the DNA TGTGCCAGCAGCTTTGGCGGGGGTAGGGCAGATACGCAGTATTTT.

The V gene is TRBV5-1, the J gene TRBJ2-1, with TRBD1 identical over 10 bases. V was pared by 0 bases and J by 6 bases, with 6 bases of the junction left unmatched. This CDR3 comprises 16 residues. The germline V gene has CDR1 SGHRS and CDR2 YFSETQ. The CDR3 DNA reads as TGCGCCAGCAGCTTGGGCCCGGGACAGGGGCCCAATGAGCAGTTCTTC. This translates into CASSLGPGQGPNEQFF.

The chain recombines TRBV2 with TRBJ2-5, with no clear D. Germline CDR1 SNHLY, CDR2 FYNNEI. V lost 5 bases and J 2 bases, leaving 0 bases between the germline ends. The CDR3 is 10 residues long. The CDR3 protein is CASSQETQYF. For the CDR3, the DNA is TGTGCCAGCAGTCAAGAGACCCAGTACTTC.

The CDR3 sequence is CAVGGGGNQPQHF. The CDR3 DNA follows: TGTGCCGTCGGGGGCGGAGGCAATCAGCCCCAGCATTTT. The chain recombines TRBV24-1 with TRBJ1-5; D is perhaps TRBD1 (6 bases). V gave up 12 bases and J gave up 2 bases, with 13 bases separating them. The length of the CDR3 is 13 residues. Germline-derived CDR1 and CDR2 are KGHDR and SFDVKD.

The chain links TRBV7-8 to TRBJ2-3; 7 bases are a match to TRBD2. Germline V gene data show CDR1 as SGHVS and CDR2 as FQNEAQ. CDR3 length: 17 residues. V lost 5 bases, J lost 4 bases, and 15 bases stayed unmatched. This chain's CDR3 is CASSVLGGGGASDTQYF. Written as DNA, the CDR3 is TGTGCCAGCAGCGTCCTTGGAGGCGGGGGAGCGTCAGATACGCAGTATTTT.

This sequence joins TRBV7-2 and TRBJ2-5, with D maybe TRBD2 (5 bases). Trimming left V 8 bases short and J 4 bases short, with 20 bases between. CDR1 SGHTA and CDR2 FQGNSA come from the germline V gene. The CDR3 spans 15 residues. As DNA, the CDR3 is TGTGCCAGCGAATTGTTCGGCGGGTCCCCAGAGACCCAGTACTTC. Translation gives CASELFGGSPETQYF.

The chain links TRBV27 to TRBJ1-2, with D uncertain. V was pared by 3 bases and J by 5 bases, with 10 bases between. Germline CDR1 and CDR2: MNHEY and SMNVEV (reference sequence). CDR3 size: 13 residues. The CDR3 here is CASSLRETYGYTF. Here the CDR3 DNA reads TGTGCCAGCAGTTTGAGGGAAACGTATGGCTACACCTTC.

V usage is TRBV6-5 and J usage is TRBJ2-5; D not certain. V lost 6 bases and J 4 bases, leaving 12 bases between the germline ends. Germline loops: CDR1 MNHEY, CDR2 SVGAGI. CDR3 size: 13 residues. For the CDR3, the DNA is TGTGCCAGCAGAACCTCGGACCGAGAGACCCAGTACTTC. Translated, it gives CASRTSDRETQYF.

V is TRBV6-2 or TRBV6-3 and J is TRBJ1-2; a possible D gene is TRBD1 (5 bases). CDR3 size: 12 residues. Germline CDR1 and CDR2: MNHEY and SVGEGT. V was pared by 5 bases and J by 8 bases, with 12 bases between. Here the CDR3 reads CASSTTVLGYTF. The CDR3 bases are TGTGCCAGCAGTACGACAGTTCTCGGCTACACCTTC.

The chain combines TRBV30 with TRBJ2-3; the D gene is possibly TRBD2 (5 bases). The CDR3 totals 15 residues. Germline CDR1 and CDR2: GTSNPN and SVGIG (reference sequence). Trimming took off 0 bases at V and 7 bases at J, with 17 bases between the two ends. The CDR3 loop reads CAWSVGGASSNTQYF. The CDR3 nucleotides read TGTGCCTGGAGTGTAGGAGGTGCAAGTTCGAATACGCAGTATTTT.

V and J are TRBV7-8 and TRBJ1-6, with D possibly TRBD1 on 5 matching bases. Deletions cut 5 bases from V and 13 bases from J, with 18 bases between. CDR1 and CDR2 from the germline V gene are SGHVS and FQNEAQ. The CDR3 is made up of 14 amino acids. For the CDR3, the DNA is TGTGCCAGCAGCCCGCGGGACGGCGATTTGCCCCTCCACTTT. Amino acid sequence: CASSPRDGDLPLHF.